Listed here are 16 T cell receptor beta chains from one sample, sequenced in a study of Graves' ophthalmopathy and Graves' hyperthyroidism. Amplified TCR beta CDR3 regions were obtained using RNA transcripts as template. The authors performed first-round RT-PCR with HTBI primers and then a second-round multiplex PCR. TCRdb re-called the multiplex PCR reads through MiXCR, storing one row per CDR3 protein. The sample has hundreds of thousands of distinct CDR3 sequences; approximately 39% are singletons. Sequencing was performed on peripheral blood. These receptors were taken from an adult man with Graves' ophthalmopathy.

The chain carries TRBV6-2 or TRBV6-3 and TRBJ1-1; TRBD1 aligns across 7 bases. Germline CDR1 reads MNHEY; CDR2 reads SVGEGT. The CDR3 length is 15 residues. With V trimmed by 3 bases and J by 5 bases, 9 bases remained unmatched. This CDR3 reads CASSYDDRAGTEAFF. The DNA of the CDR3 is TGTGCCAGCAGTTATGACGACAGGGCGGGGACTGAAGCTTTCTTT.

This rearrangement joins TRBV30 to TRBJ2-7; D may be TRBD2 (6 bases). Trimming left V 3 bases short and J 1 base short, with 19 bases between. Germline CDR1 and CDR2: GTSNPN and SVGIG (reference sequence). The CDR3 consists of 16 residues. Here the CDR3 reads CAWSRGINGPSYEQYF. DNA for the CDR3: TGTGCCTGGAGCCGGGGGATCAACGGACCTTCCTACGAGCAGTACTTC.

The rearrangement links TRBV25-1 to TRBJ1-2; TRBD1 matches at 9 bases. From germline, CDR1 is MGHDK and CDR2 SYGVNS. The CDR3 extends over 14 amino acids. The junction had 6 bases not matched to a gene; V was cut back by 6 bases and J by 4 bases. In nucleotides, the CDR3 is TGTGCCAGCAGACCGACAGGGGGTCCCTATGGCTACACCTTC. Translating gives CASRPTGGPYGYTF.

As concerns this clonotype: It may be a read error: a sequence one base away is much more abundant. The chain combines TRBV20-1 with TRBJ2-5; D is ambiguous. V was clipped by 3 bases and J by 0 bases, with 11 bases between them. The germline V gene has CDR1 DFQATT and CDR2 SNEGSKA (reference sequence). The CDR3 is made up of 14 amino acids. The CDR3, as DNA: TGCAGTGCTAGGCCCCGGCGCGACCAAGAGACCCAGTACTTC. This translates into CSARPRRDQETQYF.

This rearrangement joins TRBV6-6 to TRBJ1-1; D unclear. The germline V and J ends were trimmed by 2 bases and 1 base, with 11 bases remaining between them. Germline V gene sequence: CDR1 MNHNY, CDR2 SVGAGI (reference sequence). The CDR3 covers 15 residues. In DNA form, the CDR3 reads TGTGCCAGCAGTTACCCCGGACGGCGGAACACTGAAGCTTTCTTT. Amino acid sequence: CASSYPGRRNTEAFF.

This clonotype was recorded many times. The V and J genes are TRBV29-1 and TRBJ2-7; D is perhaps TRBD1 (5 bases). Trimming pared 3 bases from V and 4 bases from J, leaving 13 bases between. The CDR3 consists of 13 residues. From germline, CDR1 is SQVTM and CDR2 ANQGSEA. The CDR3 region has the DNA TGCAGCGTTGAGGACATAATGGAATACGAGCAGTACTTC. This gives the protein CSVEDIMEYEQYF.

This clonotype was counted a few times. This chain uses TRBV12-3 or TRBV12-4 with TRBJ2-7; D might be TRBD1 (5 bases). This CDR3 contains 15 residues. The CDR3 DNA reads TGTGCGCACCTAGGGGTAAAAGACAACTCCTACGAGCAGTACTTC. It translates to CAHLGVKDNSYEQYF.

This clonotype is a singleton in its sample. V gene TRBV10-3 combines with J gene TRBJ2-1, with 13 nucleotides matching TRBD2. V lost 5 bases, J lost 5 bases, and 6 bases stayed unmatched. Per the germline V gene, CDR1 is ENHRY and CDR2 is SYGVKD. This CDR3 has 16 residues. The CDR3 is CAISPRTSGGNNEQFF. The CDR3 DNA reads TGTGCCATCAGTCCCCGGACTAGCGGGGGAAACAATGAGCAGTTCTTC.

In nucleotides, the CDR3 is TGCAGCGTTACTGCGGGAGGGGCGTCGGAGACCCAGTACTTC. It codes for CSVTAGGASETQYF. The chain recombines TRBV29-1 with TRBJ2-5; TRBD2 matches at 9 bases. This CDR3 region has 14 residues. Germline CDR1 reads SQVTM; CDR2 reads ANQGSEA. V lost 5 bases and J lost 5; bases outside the gene matches: 9.

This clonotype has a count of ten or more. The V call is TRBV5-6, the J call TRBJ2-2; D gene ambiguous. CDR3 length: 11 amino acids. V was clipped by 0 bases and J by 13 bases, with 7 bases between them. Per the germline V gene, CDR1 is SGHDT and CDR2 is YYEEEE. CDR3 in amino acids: CASSLGTGLFF. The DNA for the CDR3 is TGTGCCAGCAGCTTGGGGACCGGGCTGTTTTTT.

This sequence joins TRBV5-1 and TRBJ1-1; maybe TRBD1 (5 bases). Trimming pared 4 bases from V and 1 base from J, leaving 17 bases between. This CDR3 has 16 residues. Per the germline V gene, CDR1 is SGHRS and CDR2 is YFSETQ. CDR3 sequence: CASSPRPRQPNTEAFF. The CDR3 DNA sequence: TGCGCCAGCAGCCCGAGACCACGACAGCCGAACACTGAAGCTTTCTTT. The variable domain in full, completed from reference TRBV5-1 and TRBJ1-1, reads KAGVTQTPRYLIKTRGQQVTLSCSPISGHRSVSWYQQTPGQGLQFLFEYFSETQRNKGNFPGRFSGRQFSNSRSEMNVSTLELGDSALYLCASSPRPRQPNTEAFFGQGTRLTVV.

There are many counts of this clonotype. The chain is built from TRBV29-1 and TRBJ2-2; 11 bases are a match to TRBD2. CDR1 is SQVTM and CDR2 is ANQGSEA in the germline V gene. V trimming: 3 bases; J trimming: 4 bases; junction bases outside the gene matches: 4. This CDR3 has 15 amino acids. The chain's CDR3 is CSVEGLAETTGELFF. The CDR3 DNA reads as TGCAGCGTTGAGGGACTAGCGGAGACCACCGGGGAGCTGTTTTTT.

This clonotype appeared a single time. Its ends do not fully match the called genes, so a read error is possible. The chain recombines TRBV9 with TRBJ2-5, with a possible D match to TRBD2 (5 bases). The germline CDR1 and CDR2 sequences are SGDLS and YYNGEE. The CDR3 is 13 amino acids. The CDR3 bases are TGTGTCAGCGGCGTTGGGCCCGAGGAGACCCAGTACTTC. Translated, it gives CVSGVGPEETQYF.

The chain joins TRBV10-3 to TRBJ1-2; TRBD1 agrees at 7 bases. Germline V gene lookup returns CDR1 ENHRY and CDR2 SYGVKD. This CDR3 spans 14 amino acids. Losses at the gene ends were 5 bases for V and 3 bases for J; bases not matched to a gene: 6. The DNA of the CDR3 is TGTGCCATCAGTTACTCGGGACAGTACTATGGCTACACCTTC. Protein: CAISYSGQYYGYTF.

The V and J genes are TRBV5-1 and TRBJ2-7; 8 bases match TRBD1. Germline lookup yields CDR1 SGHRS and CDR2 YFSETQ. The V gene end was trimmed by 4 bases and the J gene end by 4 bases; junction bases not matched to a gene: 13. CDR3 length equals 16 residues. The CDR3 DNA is TGCGCCAGCAGCCCACGGACAGGGAAGATCTTATACGAGCAGTACTTC. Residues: CASSPRTGKILYEQYF.

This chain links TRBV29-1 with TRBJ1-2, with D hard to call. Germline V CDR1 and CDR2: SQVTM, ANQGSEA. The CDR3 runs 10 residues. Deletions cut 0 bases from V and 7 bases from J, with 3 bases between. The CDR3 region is CSVEDGGYTF. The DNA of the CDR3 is TGCAGCGTTGAAGATGGTGGCTACACCTTC. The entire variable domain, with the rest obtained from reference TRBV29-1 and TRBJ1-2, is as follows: SAVISQKPSRDICQRGTSLTIQCQVDSQVTMMFWYRQQPGQSLTLIATANQGSEATYESGFVIDKFPISRPNLTFSTLTVSNMSPEDSSIYLCSVEDGGYTFGSGTRLTVV.